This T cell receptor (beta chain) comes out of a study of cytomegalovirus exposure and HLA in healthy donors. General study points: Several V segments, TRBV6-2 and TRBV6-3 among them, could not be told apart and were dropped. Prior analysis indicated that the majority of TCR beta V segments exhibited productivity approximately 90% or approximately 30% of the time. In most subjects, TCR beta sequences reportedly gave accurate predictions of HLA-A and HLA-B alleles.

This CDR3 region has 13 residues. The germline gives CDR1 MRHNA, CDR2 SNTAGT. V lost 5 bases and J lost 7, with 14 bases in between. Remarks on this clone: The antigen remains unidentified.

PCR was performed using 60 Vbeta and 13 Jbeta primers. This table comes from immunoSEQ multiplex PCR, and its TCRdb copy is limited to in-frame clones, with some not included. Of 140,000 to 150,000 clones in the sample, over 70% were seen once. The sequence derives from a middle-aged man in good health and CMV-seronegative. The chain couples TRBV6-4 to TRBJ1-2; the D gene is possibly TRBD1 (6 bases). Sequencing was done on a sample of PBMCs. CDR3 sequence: CASSITGSGGYTF. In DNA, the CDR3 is TGTGCCAGCAGTATAACAGGGTCGGGTGGCTACACCTTC.